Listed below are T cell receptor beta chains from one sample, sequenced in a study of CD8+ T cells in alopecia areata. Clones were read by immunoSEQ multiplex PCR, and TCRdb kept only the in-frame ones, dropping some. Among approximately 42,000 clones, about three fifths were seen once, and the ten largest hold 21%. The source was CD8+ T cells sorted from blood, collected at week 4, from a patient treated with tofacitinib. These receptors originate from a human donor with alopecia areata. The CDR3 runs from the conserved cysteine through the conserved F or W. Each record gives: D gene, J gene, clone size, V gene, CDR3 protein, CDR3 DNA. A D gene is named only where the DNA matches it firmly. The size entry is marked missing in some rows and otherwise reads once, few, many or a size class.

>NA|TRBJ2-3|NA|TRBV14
CASSQDLVGYADTQYF
TGTGCCAGCAGCCAAGATTTAGTCGGGTATGCAGATACGCAGTATTTT
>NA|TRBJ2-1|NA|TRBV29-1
CSLDEPPYNEQFF
TGCAGCCTCGATGAACCCCCTTACAATGAGCAGTTCTTC
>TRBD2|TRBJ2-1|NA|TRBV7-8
CASSSGTAGGINEQFF
TGTGCCAGCAGCTCCGGAACAGCGGGGGGAATAAATGAGCAGTTCTTC
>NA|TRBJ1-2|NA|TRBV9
CASSVGNRPGGYTF
TGTGCCAGCAGCGTAGGTAACCGTCCCGGTGGCTACACCTTC
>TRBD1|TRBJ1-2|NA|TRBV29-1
CSVTPSQGEYGYTF
TGCAGCGTTACACCAAGTCAGGGGGAGTATGGCTACACCTTC
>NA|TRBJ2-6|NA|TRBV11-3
CASSARSSGANVLTF
TGTGCCAGCAGCGCCCGGAGCTCTGGGGCCAACGTCCTGACTTTC
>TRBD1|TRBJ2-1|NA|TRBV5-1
CASSFNQGAFNEQFF
TGCGCCAGCAGCTTCAATCAGGGGGCGTTCAATGAGCAGTTCTTC
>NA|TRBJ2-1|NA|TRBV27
CASTKGFKQFF
TGTGCCAGCACAAAGGGTTTTAAGCAGTTCTTC
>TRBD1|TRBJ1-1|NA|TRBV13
CASSPGTAGTEALF
TGTGCCAGCAGCCCCGGGACAGCAGGCACTGAAGCTCTCTTT
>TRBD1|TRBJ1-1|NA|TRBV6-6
CATQDRGNGGEAFF
TGTGCCACCCAAGACAGGGGCAATGGCGGTGAAGCTTTCTTT
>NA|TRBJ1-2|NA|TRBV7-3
CASSPTEGSGYGYTF
TGTGCCAGCAGCCCGACGGAAGGGTCTGGCTATGGCTACACCTTC
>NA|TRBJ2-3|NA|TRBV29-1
CSVSGNTQYF
TGCAGCGTTAGCGGCAATACGCAGTATTTT
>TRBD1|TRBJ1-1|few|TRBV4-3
CASSQSTGVDTEAFF
TGCGCCAGCAGCCAATCCACAGGGGTTGACACTGAAGCTTTCTTT
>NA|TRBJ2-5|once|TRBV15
CATSSQGQAETQYF
TGTGCCACCAGCAGTCAAGGGCAGGCAGAGACCCAGTACTTC
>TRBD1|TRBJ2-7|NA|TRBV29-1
CSATTGYEQYF
TGCAGCGCCACGACAGGGTACGAGCAGTACTTC
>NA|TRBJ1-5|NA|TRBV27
CASKRGAVGNQPQHF
TGTGCCAGCAAGCGGGGGGCCGTGGGCAATCAGCCCCAGCATTTT
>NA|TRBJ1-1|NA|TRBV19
CASSMDSNTEAFF
TGTGCCAGTAGTATGGACTCGAACACTGAAGCTTTCTTT
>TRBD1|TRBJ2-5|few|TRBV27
CASSLGTAKETQYF
TGTGCCAGCAGTTTGGGGACAGCCAAAGAGACCCAGTACTTC
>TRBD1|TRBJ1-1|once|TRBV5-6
CASSADGTGNTEAFF
TGTGCCAGCAGCGCCGACGGGACAGGGAACACTGAAGCTTTCTTT
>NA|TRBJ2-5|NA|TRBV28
CASSGRRTQETQYF
TGTGCCAGCAGTGGTCGCAGGACTCAAGAGACCCAGTACTTC
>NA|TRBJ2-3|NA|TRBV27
CASSLQGMTDTQYF
TGTGCCAGCAGTCTACAGGGTATGACAGATACGCAGTATTTT
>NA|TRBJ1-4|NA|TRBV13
CASSLGEKLFF
TGTGCCAGCAGCTTAGGAGAAAAACTGTTTTTT
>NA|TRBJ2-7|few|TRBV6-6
CASRPGRRSYEQYF
TGTGCCAGCAGACCGGGACGGCGCTCCTACGAGCAGTACTTC
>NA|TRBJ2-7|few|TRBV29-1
CSVEYGAGQYF
TGCAGCGTTGAATATGGCGCAGGGCAGTACTTC
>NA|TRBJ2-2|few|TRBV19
CASSVTVFGTGELFF
TGTGCCAGTAGTGTGACAGTCTTCGGGACCGGGGAGCTGTTTTTT
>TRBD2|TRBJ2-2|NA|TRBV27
CASTGGADTGELFF
TGTGCCAGCACCGGGGGGGCCGACACCGGGGAGCTGTTTTTT
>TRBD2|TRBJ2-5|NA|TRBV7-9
CASSPLGRGETQYF
TGTGCCAGCAGCCCCCTGGGGAGGGGAGAGACCCAGTACTTC
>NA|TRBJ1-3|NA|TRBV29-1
CSVVLQDSGNTIYF
TGCAGCGTTGTCCTTCAAGACTCTGGAAACACCATATATTTT
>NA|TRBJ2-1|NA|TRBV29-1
CSVGGFQFF
TGCAGCGTTGGGGGATTCCAGTTCTTC
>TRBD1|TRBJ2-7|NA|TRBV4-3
CASSQDLQGDEQYF
TGCGCCAGCAGCCAAGACCTACAGGGGGACGAGCAGTACTTC
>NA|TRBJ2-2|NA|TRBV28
CASLEAGELFF
TGTGCCAGCCTTGAGGCAGGGGAGCTGTTTTTT
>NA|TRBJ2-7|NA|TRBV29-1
CSVEGVNYEQYF
TGCAGCGTTGAGGGGGTAAACTACGAGCAGTACTTC
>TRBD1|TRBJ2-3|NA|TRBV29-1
CSVPQGAIDTQYF
TGCAGCGTTCCCCAGGGGGCGATAGATACGCAGTATTTT
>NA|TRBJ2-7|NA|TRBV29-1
CSVEGAGPTYEQYF
TGCAGCGTTGAAGGGGCCGGGCCTACCTACGAGCAGTACTTC
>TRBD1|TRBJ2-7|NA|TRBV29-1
CSVVEDRGPEQYF
TGCAGCGTTGTCGAGGACAGGGGGCCCGAGCAGTACTTC
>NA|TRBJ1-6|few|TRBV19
CASTTGISPLHF
TGTGCCAGTACGACAGGAATTTCACCCCTCCACTTT
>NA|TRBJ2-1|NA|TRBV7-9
CASSLSGRNEQFF
TGTGCCAGCAGCCTATCCGGGCGGAATGAGCAGTTCTTC
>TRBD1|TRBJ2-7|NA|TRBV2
CASKDRVTYEQYF
TGTGCCAGCAAGGACAGGGTTACCTACGAGCAGTACTTC
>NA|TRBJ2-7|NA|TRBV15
CATSRDPTLPMDSGLRGYEQYF
TGTGCCACCAGCAGAGACCCAACTCTCCCCATGGACAGCGGGTTAAGGGGTTACGAGCAGTACTTC
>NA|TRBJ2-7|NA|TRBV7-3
CASSWGVGYEQYF
TGTGCCAGCAGCTGGGGAGTCGGCTACGAGCAGTACTTC
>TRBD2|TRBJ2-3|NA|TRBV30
CAWSVTVAGGPTDTQYF
TGTGCCTGGAGTGTAACGGTAGCGGGGGGGCCCACAGATACGCAGTATTTT
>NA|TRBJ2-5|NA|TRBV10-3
CAISAGTAETQYF
TGTGCCATCAGTGCCGGGACTGCCGAGACCCAGTACTTC
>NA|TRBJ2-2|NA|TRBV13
CASSSRGKDTGELFF
TGTGCCAGCAGCTCGAGGGGTAAAGACACCGGGGAGCTGTTTTTT
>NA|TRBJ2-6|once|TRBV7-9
CATWGANVLTF
TGTGCCACCTGGGGGGCCAACGTCCTGACTTTC
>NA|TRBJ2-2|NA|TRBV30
CAWTGSGELFF
TGTGCCTGGACCGGGAGCGGGGAGCTGTTTTTT
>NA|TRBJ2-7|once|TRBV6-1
CASTEGNSYEQYF
TGTGCCAGCACCGAGGGCAACTCCTACGAGCAGTACTTC
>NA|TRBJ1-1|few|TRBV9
CASSVGENTEAFF
TGTGCCAGCAGCGTAGGGGAGAACACTGAAGCTTTCTTT
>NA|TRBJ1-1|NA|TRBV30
CAWDAAGEAFF
TGTGCGTGGGACGCAGCCGGTGAAGCTTTCTTT
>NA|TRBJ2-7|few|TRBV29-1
CSVETDPGQKPEQYF
TGCAGCGTTGAAACGGATCCGGGACAAAAACCCGAGCAGTACTTC
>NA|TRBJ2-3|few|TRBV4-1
CASSQDPWETDTQYF
TGCGCCAGCAGCCAAGACCCATGGGAGACAGATACGCAGTATTTT
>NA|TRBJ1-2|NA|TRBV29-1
CSVVRTLDYGYTF
TGCAGCGTTGTTCGGACACTTGACTATGGCTACACCTTC
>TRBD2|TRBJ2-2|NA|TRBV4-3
CASSQAVTSGRTGELFF
TGCGCCAGCAGCCAAGCGGTGACTAGCGGGAGAACCGGGGAGCTGTTTTTT
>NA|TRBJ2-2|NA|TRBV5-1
CASQPELNTGELFF
TGCGCCAGCCAGCCAGAGTTGAACACCGGGGAGCTGTTTTTT
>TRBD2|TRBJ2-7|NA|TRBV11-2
CASSLSGGWQGYEQYF
TGTGCCAGCAGCTTATCGGGGGGATGGCAGGGCTACGAGCAGTACTTC
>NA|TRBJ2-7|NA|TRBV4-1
CASSQVSRGNEQYF
TGCGCCAGCAGCCAAGTTTCTAGGGGAAACGAGCAGTACTTC
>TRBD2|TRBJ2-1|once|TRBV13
CASSLGRTSGEQFF
TGTGCCAGCAGCTTAGGCCGTACTAGCGGGGAGCAGTTCTTC
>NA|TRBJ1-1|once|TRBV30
CAWSGGGIEAFF
TGTGCCTGGAGTGGGGGCGGAATTGAAGCTTTCTTT